Below, 25 T cell receptor beta chains from the same sample are listed, as sequenced in a study of T cell responses to AZD1222 COVID-19 vaccine. Sequencing used immunoSEQ multiplex PCR; TCRdb keeps in-frame clones, though not all of them. This table holds some 170,000 clones, approximately 90% found once. The source was peripheral blood, collected on day 0 of AZD1222 vaccination. The receptors were sampled from an adult in good health.

The rearrangement joins TRBV10-2 to TRBJ1-2; TRBD1 agrees at 8 bases. Germline V lookup: CDR1 WSHSY, CDR2 SAAADI. Trimming at V came to 6 bases and at J to 5 bases, leaving 5 bases not matched to a gene. The CDR3 loop spans 13 amino acids. CDR3 DNA sequence: TGCGCCAGCAGCTCGGACAGGGCGTATGGCTACACCTTC. It is translated as CASSSDRAYGYTF.

The chain recombines TRBV2 with TRBJ1-2; TRBD1 is a possible D gene (5 bases). In germline, CDR1 is SNHLY, CDR2 FYNNEI. V was shortened by 7 bases and J by 7 bases, with 10 bases between the two germline ends. The length of the CDR3 is 11 residues. This CDR3 is CASNRDFGYTF. CDR3 bases: TGTGCCAGCAATCGGGACTTTGGCTACACCTTC.

This clone was detected only once. The genes are TRBV30 and TRBJ2-3; D is perhaps TRBD2 (7 bases). In germline, CDR1 is GTSNPN, CDR2 SVGIG (reference sequence). There are 15 residues in the CDR3. V was trimmed by 0 bases and J by 4 bases, leaving 14 bases between them. CDR3 loop: CAWSVGGGRPDTQYF. The CDR3 DNA sequence: TGTGCCTGGAGTGTAGGGGGAGGGCGGCCAGATACGCAGTATTTT. Full variable domain (outside the CDR3, taken from reference TRBV30 and TRBJ2-3): SQTIHQWPATLVQPVGSPLSLECTVEGTSNPNLYWYRQAAGRGLQLLFYSVGIGQISSEVPQNLSASRPQDRQFILSSKKLLLSDSGFYLCAWSVGGGRPDTQYFGPGTRLTVL.

CDR3 residues: CASSFRLAGGPNEQFF. Here the CDR3 DNA reads TGTGCCAGCAGCTTCAGACTAGCGGGAGGGCCGAATGAGCAGTTCTTC. V is TRBV11-3 and J is TRBJ2-1; 14 nucleotides align to TRBD2. Trimming took 3 bases from V and 7 from J; bases not matched to a gene: 5. The CDR3 consists of 16 residues. Germline CDR1 and CDR2: SGHNT and YENEEA.

This rearrangement joins TRBV19 to TRBJ2-2; the match to TRBD1 covers 7 bases. Per the germline V gene, CDR1 is LNHDA and CDR2 is SQIVND (reference sequence). Trimming took 7 bases from V and 4 from J; bases not matched to a gene: 12. The length of the CDR3 is 16 residues. The CDR3 is CASTSGGDYLTGELFF. CDR3 nucleotides: TGTGCCAGTACCTCAGGGGGAGACTACCTCACCGGGGAGCTGTTTTTT.

The chain is built from TRBV3-1 (or the pseudogene TRBV3-2) and TRBJ2-2; TRBD2 aligns across 7 bases. The V and J ends lost 4 bases and 6 bases, in that order; junction bases with no gene match: 11. Germline V gene sequence: CDR1 LGHDT, CDR2 YNNKEL (reference sequence). The CDR3 consists of 16 residues. CDR3: CASSPQLGLISGELFF. The DNA for the CDR3 is TGTGCCAGCAGCCCCCAGTTGGGACTAATCTCCGGGGAGCTGTTTTTT.

This sequence joins TRBV19 and TRBJ1-1; 8 positions match TRBD1. The V gene's germline CDR1 is LNHDA and CDR2 SQIVND (reference sequence). V lost 11 bases to trimming and J lost 5 bases; unmatched junction nucleotides: 13. The CDR3 is 14 residues long. This CDR3 is CACVGRGRWTEAFF. The CDR3 nucleotides read TGTGCCTGCGTGGGCAGGGGGCGTTGGACTGAAGCTTTCTTT.

The rearrangement joins TRBV20-1 to TRBJ2-7; 7 bases are shared with TRBD2. The length of the CDR3 is 17 residues. With 3 bases clipped from V and 3 bases from J, the junction kept 17 bases outside the gene matches. Germline CDR1 and CDR2: DFQATT and SNEGSKA (reference sequence). CDR3 in DNA: TGCAGTGCTAGTTACTCTGCTGGAACTAGCGTACTCTACGAGCAGTACTTC. Translating it yields CSASYSAGTSVLYEQYF.

The rearrangement joins TRBV27 to TRBJ2-2; TRBD1 aligns across 10 bases. With V trimmed by 6 bases and J by 3 bases, 4 bases remained unmatched. Germline V gene lookup returns CDR1 MNHEY and CDR2 SMNVEV (reference sequence). This CDR3 contains 15 residues. The CDR3 coding sequence is TGTGCCAGCAGGACAGGGGGCTTATACACCGGGGAGCTGTTTTTT. Residues: CASRTGGLYTGELFF.

The CDR3 nucleotides are TGCGCCAGCAGCTTGGCCCAATCGGCGGGGGCAGGTGGCTACACCTTC. Translation gives CASSLAQSAGAGGYTF. J is TRBJ1-2 and V is TRBV5-1; a weak D match, TRBD1 (6 bases). The germline V gene has CDR1 SGHRS and CDR2 YFSETQ. The CDR3 length is 16 residues. Between the trimmed V and J ends, which lost 0 bases and 7 bases, there was a span of 19 bases.

The CDR3 here is CSVEGRDQRVDTQYF. In nucleotides, the CDR3 is TGCAGCGTTGAGGGAAGGGACCAAAGGGTAGATACGCAGTATTTT. This sequence joins TRBV29-1 and TRBJ2-3, with D perhaps being TRBD1 or TRBD2 (5 bases each). The germline V and J ends were trimmed by 3 bases and 5 bases, with 18 bases remaining between them. The CDR3 is 15 amino acids. CDR1 is SQVTM, CDR2 ANQGSEA, per germline.

The J gene is TRBJ2-7, the V gene TRBV6-5, with 7 bases fitting TRBD1. Losses at the gene ends were 2 bases for V and 1 base for J; bases not matched to a gene: 8. Germline V gene data show CDR1 as MNHEY and CDR2 as SVGAGI. The CDR3 is 16 residues long. The CDR3 reads CASSYRDREGSYEQYF. The CDR3 DNA reads as TGTGCCAGCAGTTACCGCGACAGGGAAGGGTCCTACGAGCAGTACTTC.

This clone has only one observation. CDR3 region: CASSQDMLGLNTEAFF. CDR3 sequence (DNA): TGCGCCAGCAGCCAAGATATGTTAGGATTGAACACTGAAGCTTTCTTT. The chain recombines TRBV4-1 with TRBJ1-1; D is undetermined. The CDR3 covers 16 residues. In germline, CDR1 is MGHRA, CDR2 YSYEKL. V dropped 0 bases and J dropped 0 bases, with 11 bases sitting between them.

CDR3 DNA: TGTGCCAGCAGCTGGAGAGCGGGAATCTCTCATAACGAGCAGTACTTC. It yields the protein CASSWRAGISHNEQYF. V and J are TRBV6-2 or TRBV6-3 and TRBJ2-7, with 7 bases identical to TRBD2. V trimming: 6 bases; J trimming: 5 bases; junction bases outside the gene matches: 16. The CDR3 length is 16 residues. Germline CDR1 and CDR2: MNHEY and SVGEGT.

This chain links TRBV6-5 with TRBJ2-7, with a possible D match to TRBD2 (7 bases). Germline values: CDR1 MNHEY, CDR2 SVGAGI. The germline V and J ends were trimmed by 5 bases and 4 bases, with 15 bases remaining between them. The CDR3 contains 14 residues. This CDR3 is CASSPRGGTYEQYF. The CDR3 DNA reads TGTGCCAGCAGTCCGAGGGGGGGCACGTACGAGCAGTACTTC.

The chain employs TRBV10-3 and TRBJ2-7, with D possibly TRBD1 on 5 matching bases. This CDR3 is 13 amino acids long. V was trimmed by 3 bases and J by 3 bases, leaving 9 bases between them. Germline lookup yields CDR1 ENHRY and CDR2 SYGVKD. The CDR3 region has the DNA TGTGCCATCAGTGAAGGGGAAATCTACGAGCAGTACTTC. It encodes CAISEGEIYEQYF.

V usage is TRBV2 and J usage is TRBJ1-2; D call uncertain. The V gene lost 7 bases and the J gene lost 5 bases, with 14 bases spanning the gap. The germline V gene has CDR1 SNHLY and CDR2 FYNNEI. The CDR3 extends over 13 amino acids. This chain's CDR3 is CASNGRRLYGYTF. The CDR3 DNA reads TGTGCCAGCAACGGACGCAGACTATATGGCTACACCTTC.

The chain is built from TRBV5-4 and TRBJ2-3; 7 bases fit TRBD2. The CDR3 sequence is 15 residues long. Per germline, CDR1 SGHNT and CDR2 YYREEE (reference sequence). After removal of 0 bases from V and 4 bases from J, the junction contained 5 bases not matched to a gene. CDR3 nucleotide sequence: TGTGCCAGCAGCTTGGTGGCGGGAGAGGCAGATACGCAGTATTTT. Its translation: CASSLVAGEADTQYF.

The chain uses TRBV18 and TRBJ1-1; D might be TRBD1 (6 bases). This CDR3 contains 12 residues. Per the germline V gene, CDR1 is KGHSH and CDR2 is LQKENI. V was shortened by 2 bases and J by 5 bases, with 6 bases between the two germline ends. CDR3 region: CASSPTGTEAFF. The DNA for the CDR3 is TGTGCCAGCTCACCAACAGGGACTGAAGCTTTCTTT.

The chain carries TRBV6-5 and TRBJ2-7, with 10 positions matching TRBD2. Germline V lookup: CDR1 MNHEY, CDR2 SVGAGI. This CDR3 has 13 residues. J lost 4 bases, V lost 8 bases, and 5 bases had no gene match. CDR3 amino acids: CASDSSGRYEQYF. DNA of the CDR3: TGTGCCAGCGATTCTAGCGGGAGATACGAGCAGTACTTC.

The V and J genes are TRBV6-5 and TRBJ1-1; maybe TRBD1 (5 bases). This CDR3 has 13 amino acids. In germline, CDR1 is MNHEY, CDR2 SVGAGI. Between the trimmed V and J ends, which lost 7 bases and 10 bases, there was a span of 19 bases. CDR3 coding DNA: TGTGCCAGCATGGCGCCTGGGGCTATGCGAGCTTTCTTT. Its translation: CASMAPGAMRAFF.

V and J are TRBV10-1 and TRBJ2-3, with a possible D match to TRBD2 (6 bases). Germline V gene sequence: CDR1 WNHNN, CDR2 SYGVQD (reference sequence). The CDR3 is 17 residues long. V was clipped by 0 bases and J by 1 base, with 14 bases between them. The CDR3 loop is CASSESTRGLGTDTQYF. In nucleotides, the CDR3 is TGCGCCAGCAGTGAGTCGACGAGGGGACTGGGCACAGATACGCAGTATTTT.

The chain recombines TRBV21-1 with TRBJ1-5; the DNA was not used to check the table's D call, TRBD1. TRBV21-1 represents a pseudogene. The CDR3 is made up of 18 amino acids. The CDR3 spells CASSKAGDRGRICQPQHF. The CDR3 region has the DNA TGTGCCAGCAGCAAAGCTGGGGACAGGGGGCGAATATGTCAGCCCCAGCATTTT.

V is TRBV19 and J is TRBJ2-2, with D perhaps matching TRBD1 or TRBD2 (5 bases each). Germline CDR1 LNHDA, CDR2 SQIVND (reference sequence). Trimming pared 5 bases from V and 4 bases from J, leaving 11 bases between. The CDR3 totals 14 residues. DNA for the CDR3: TGTGCCAGTAGTCGGCAGGGACCCACCGGGGAGCTGTTTTTT. Translated, it gives CASSRQGPTGELFF.

The chain uses TRBV12-3 or TRBV12-4 and TRBJ1-4, with D possibly being TRBD1 (5 bases). This CDR3 region has 13 residues. The V end lost 11 bases, the J end lost 6 bases, and 16 bases lay between the germline ends. CDR3 amino acids: CARAGRVDEKLFF. The DNA for the CDR3 is TGTGCCCGTGCGGGCAGGGTGGATGAAAAACTGTTTTTT.